One and the same sample provided the 17 T cell receptor beta chains below, sequenced in a study of OX40 agonist ivuxolimab in advanced cancers. Using immunoSEQ multiplex PCR, the repertoire was profiled, and TCRdb retains in-frame clones only, with some absent. This sample has around 76,000 clones, with around 87% found just once. The source material was CD4+ or CD8+ T cells sorted from blood, sampled in a trial of the OX40 agonist ivuxolimab. Receptor source: an adult with an advanced solid tumor such as melanoma, head and neck, liver or kidney cancer.

This chain joins TRBV5-1 and TRBJ2-7, with 10 bases lining up with TRBD1. This CDR3 is built from 16 residues. The germline V gene has CDR1 SGHRS and CDR2 YFSETQ. The V segment lost 2 bases and the J segment 0 bases; nucleotides outside the gene matches: 5. CDR3 in amino acids: CASSFEGQGSSYEQYF. The CDR3 bases are TGCGCCAGCAGCTTCGAGGGACAGGGGAGCTCCTACGAGCAGTACTTC.

The V call is TRBV27, the J call TRBJ1-3; no clear D. Germline V gene data show CDR1 as MNHEY and CDR2 as SMNVEV (reference sequence). Trimming stripped 5 bases from V and 4 bases from J, with 12 bases between. The CDR3 extends over 14 amino acids. This CDR3 is CASSPSTFGNTIYF. The DNA of the CDR3 is TGTGCCAGCAGTCCTTCGACCTTCGGAAACACCATATATTTT.

This clone was recorded a few times. V and J are TRBV6-6 and TRBJ1-6; D remains ambiguous. CDR3 size: 14 residues. V lost 2 bases and J 10 bases, leaving 12 bases between the germline ends. CDR1 is MNHNY and CDR2 is SVGAGI in the germline V gene (reference sequence). The CDR3 reads CASSYDSAKSPLHF. The CDR3 nucleotides read TGTGCCAGCAGTTACGACTCAGCCAAGTCACCCCTCCACTTT.

The V and J genes are TRBV30 and TRBJ2-1; no reliable D call. Germline-derived CDR1 and CDR2 are GTSNPN and SVGIG (reference sequence). V lost 0 bases and J lost 10, with 7 bases in between. This CDR3 is built from 11 residues. The CDR3 loop is CAWSVAYEQFF. CDR3 bases: TGTGCCTGGAGTGTGGCATACGAGCAGTTCTTC.

This chain links TRBV7-2 with TRBJ1-4; tentative D call: TRBD1 (6 bases). The length of the CDR3 is 16 residues. Germline V CDR1 and CDR2: SGHTA, FQGNSA. The V gene lost 1 base and the J gene lost 5 bases, with 14 bases spanning the gap. The CDR3 DNA sequence: TGTGCCAGCAGCTTAGTTTGGGGGGGGCTAAATGAAAAACTGTTTTTT. This gives the protein CASSLVWGGLNEKLFF.

The chain is built from TRBV7-9 and TRBJ1-3, with D perhaps TRBD1 (6 bases). This CDR3 region has 13 residues. V shed 2 bases and J shed 8 bases, with 10 bases lying between them. Germline V gives CDR1 SEHNR, CDR2 FQNEAQ (reference sequence). The CDR3 DNA reads as TGTGCCAGCAGCTTATGGGGGGCTGACACCATATATTTT. Residues: CASSLWGADTIYF.

The rearrangement links TRBV2 to TRBJ1-5, with TRBD1 as a possible D gene (5 bases). The CDR3 totals 14 residues. The germline V gene has CDR1 SNHLY and CDR2 FYNNEI. V was trimmed by 6 bases and J by 6 bases, leaving 15 bases between them. The CDR3 spells CASRGDGMGQPQHF. CDR3 nucleotides: TGTGCCAGCAGGGGGGACGGAATGGGTCAGCCCCAGCATTTT. Full variable domain (remainder filled in from reference TRBV2 and TRBJ1-5): EPEVTQTPSHQVTQMGQEVILRCVPISNHLYFYWYRQILGQKVEFLVSFYNNEISEKSEIFDDQFSVERPDGSNFTLKIRSTKLEDSAMYFCASRGDGMGQPQHFGDGTRLSIL.

This chain connects TRBV4-1 to TRBJ2-7; D tentatively fits TRBD1 or TRBD2 (5 bases each). Germline V gene lookup returns CDR1 MGHRA and CDR2 YSYEKL. This CDR3 is built from 16 residues. The V end was cut by 0 bases, the J end by 3 bases, with 15 bases between. In DNA form, the CDR3 reads TGCGCCAGCAGCCAAGATCGTGGGGGACGAAGCTACGAGCAGTACTTC. Residues: CASSQDRGGRSYEQYF.

This chain uses TRBV2 with TRBJ2-7; D is ambiguous. Germline V gene lookup returns CDR1 SNHLY and CDR2 FYNNEI. V shed 4 bases and J shed 5 bases, with 9 bases lying between them. The CDR3 is 12 residues long. In nucleotides, the CDR3 is TGTGCCAGCAGTGTGTTGCAAAACGAGCAGTACTTC. This translates into CASSVLQNEQYF.

The genes are TRBV2 and TRBJ1-1; D not resolved. The CDR3 runs 14 residues. Trimming took 4 bases from V and 3 from J, leaving 12 bases between them. Germline V gives CDR1 SNHLY, CDR2 FYNNEI. The CDR3 protein is CASSASPPYTEAFF. The CDR3 nucleotides are TGTGCCAGCAGTGCCAGTCCCCCGTACACTGAAGCTTTCTTT.

The CDR3 nucleotides read TGTGCCAGCAGTTACGGAGGGGGGGAGCCCTACGAGCAGTACTTC. Translation gives CASSYGGGEPYEQYF. V and J are TRBV6-5 and TRBJ2-7; D might be TRBD2 (7 bases). Trimming cost V 2 bases and J 2 bases, with 13 bases left between them. The CDR3 contains 15 residues. The germline CDR1 and CDR2 sequences are MNHEY and SVGAGI.

This sequence joins TRBV27 and TRBJ1-6, with 7 bases lining up with TRBD1. This CDR3 region has 15 residues. Trimming removed 6 bases from V and 9 bases from J; junction bases left unmatched: 11. The germline V gene encodes CDR1 MNHEY and CDR2 SMNVEV (reference sequence). DNA of the CDR3: TGTGCCAGCAGCCCTGGGGACAGCTTTTTTTCACCCCTCCACTTT. It encodes CASSPGDSFFSPLHF.

The chain uses TRBV7-2 and TRBJ2-7, with 10 bases identical to TRBD1. This CDR3 has 16 residues. With V trimmed by 0 bases and J by 2 bases, 4 bases remained unmatched. Germline lookup yields CDR1 SGHTA and CDR2 FQGNSA. The CDR3, as DNA: TGTGCCAGCAGCTTAGCCGGGACAGGGGATCCCTACGAGCAGTACTTC. The encoded protein is CASSLAGTGDPYEQYF.

The chain couples TRBV7-8 to TRBJ2-7; the D is unclear. This CDR3 spans 13 amino acids. CDR1 is SGHVS, CDR2 FQNEAQ, per germline. V was trimmed by 2 bases and J by 0 bases, leaving 5 bases between them. As DNA, the CDR3 is TGTGCCAGCAGCTTAATGGTCTCCTACGAGCAGTACTTC. Residues: CASSLMVSYEQYF.

The chain recombines TRBV11-3 with TRBJ1-2; D is unresolved. CDR3 length: 12 amino acids. CDR1 is SGHNT, CDR2 YENEEA, per germline. V was cut by 3 bases and J by 2 bases, with 4 bases left in between. CDR3 amino acids: CASSFGNYGYTF. The CDR3 nucleotides read TGTGCCAGCAGCTTCGGGAACTATGGCTACACCTTC.

This chain uses TRBV9 with TRBJ2-5; no clear D. V was clipped by 0 bases and J by 9 bases, with 9 bases between them. The CDR3 is 12 amino acids. CDR1 is SGDLS and CDR2 is YYNGEE in the germline V gene. CDR3 amino acids: CASSVDAGSQYF. The CDR3 region has the DNA TGTGCCAGCAGCGTAGATGCAGGTTCCCAGTACTTC.

V is TRBV18 and J is TRBJ1-2; D gene uncertain. The CDR3 is made up of 13 amino acids. V dropped 3 bases and J dropped 3 bases, with 8 bases sitting between them. Germline CDR1 is KGHSH and CDR2 is LQKENI. The DNA for the CDR3 is TGTGCCAGCTCACCTACCTTGGACTATGGCTACACCTTC. The encoded protein is CASSPTLDYGYTF.